A selection of T cell receptor beta chains follows, all from one sample in a study of CXCR3-negative and CXCR3-positive naive CD8 T cells. TCRdb reprocessed the 5' RACE reads, with one entry per CDR3 protein and no DNA. The sample has some 9,100 distinct CDR3 sequences. The sequencing sample was made of naive CXCR3- CD8+ T cells from blood. The receptor source for this set is a human donor in good health. Some clones in this sample may be carry-over from other donors' samples. CDR3s include the opening cysteine and the closing phenylalanine or tryptophan. The order of the fields is V gene, clone size, J gene, CDR3 protein. Clone size is given for some rows only: seen once, a few or many times, or a class if the clone is expanded.

TRBV28	medium-sized	TRBJ2-4	CASTLASRGNIQYF
TRBV28	NA	TRBJ2-1	CASRQTSGPYNEQFF
TRBV29-1	NA	TRBJ2-1	CSVERPTAANEQFF
TRBV27	medium-sized	TRBJ2-7	CASSLSGTDYEQYF
TRBV7-8	NA	TRBJ2-7	CASSLLLSYESQYF
TRBV29-1	medium-sized	TRBJ2-1	CSVEGKRESDEQFF
TRBV28	NA	TRBJ2-7	CASRGPSGRWYEQYF
TRBV29-1	NA	TRBJ2-1	CSVLGQGIHNEQFF
TRBV4-1	NA	TRBJ1-5	CASSQEAGGSGNQPQHF
TRBV29-1	NA	TRBJ2-1	CSVEDGTEYNEQFF
TRBV19	medium-sized	TRBJ2-1	CASSISDGASNEQFF
TRBV6-5	NA	TRBJ2-7	CASSYSKFSGSNEQYF
TRBV15	medium-sized	TRBJ2-3	CATSQEVSDTQYF
TRBV28	NA	TRBJ1-5	CASSGTGNQPQHF
TRBV4-1	medium-sized	TRBJ2-7	CASSQEETSSYEQYF
TRBV4-1	medium-sized	TRBJ2-3	CASSPEPRAGTTDTQYF
TRBV4-1	NA	TRBJ2-1	CASSQVWRTGRYNEQFF
TRBV20-1	NA	TRBJ1-1	CSARVPGRSTEAFF
TRBV2	NA	TRBJ2-5	CASKLAGGETQYF
TRBV24-1	NA	TRBJ2-5	CATSDFKGYAETQYF
TRBV4-2	NA	TRBJ2-5	CASSPSKGREDETQYF
TRBV29-1	NA	TRBJ2-1	CSVIPGLASHEQFF